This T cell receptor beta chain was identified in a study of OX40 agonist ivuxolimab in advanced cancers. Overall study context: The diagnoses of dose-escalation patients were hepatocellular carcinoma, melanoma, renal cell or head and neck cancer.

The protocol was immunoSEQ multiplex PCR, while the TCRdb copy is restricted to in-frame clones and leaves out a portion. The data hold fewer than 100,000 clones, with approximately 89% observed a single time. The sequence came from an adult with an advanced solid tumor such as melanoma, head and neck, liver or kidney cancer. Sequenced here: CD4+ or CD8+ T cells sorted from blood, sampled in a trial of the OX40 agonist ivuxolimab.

CDR3 region: CASSQLWTGTEYNEQFF. The CDR3 coding sequence is TGTGCCAGCAGCCAACTATGGACCGGGACAGAGTACAATGAGCAGTTCTTC. The rearrangement uses TRBV4-2 and TRBJ2-1; TRBD1 agrees at 7 bases. There are 17 residues in the CDR3. V trimming: 2 bases; J trimming: 4 bases; junction bases outside the gene matches: 11. Germline assignment: CDR1 LGHNA and CDR2 YNFKEQ.